The 20 T cell receptor beta chains presented below share a single source sample, sequenced in a study of regulatory T cells in long-lasting Graves disease. Building of the TCR beta libraries involved iRepertoire HTBI primers and Arm-PCR of CDR3 regions. TCRdb reprocessed the multiplex PCR reads via MiXCR and lists one record per CDR3 protein. This sample has just over 600,000 distinct CDR3 sequences, with around 15% found just once. The time point denotes: newly diagnosed GD, antithyroid drugs for less than 3 months. There was RNA extracted from PBMCs, and the TCR library was made from it. The sample was also reused in another study, on T cells in Graves' hyperthyroidism and ophthalmopathy.

The sequencing used peripheral blood mononuclear cells (PBMCs), collected at new diagnosis, from a patient treated with antithyroid drugs. Source of these receptors: a woman in her 30s with Graves disease.

The genes are TRBV20-1 and TRBJ1-1; 7 bases agree with TRBD1. Germline trimming cut 3 bases from V and 5 bases from J; bases unmatched to any gene: 12. This CDR3 is built from 15 residues. From germline, CDR1 is DFQATT and CDR2 SNEGSKA (reference sequence). DNA of the CDR3: TGCAGTGCTAGTACTTACGACAGGGTAGGGACTGAAGCTTTCTTT. This encodes CSASTYDRVGTEAFF.

The chain recombines TRBV28 with TRBJ2-2; D assignment may be TRBD1 or TRBD2 (5 bases each). The CDR3 has 12 residues. V lost 6 bases and J lost 7, with 9 bases in between. Germline V gene lookup returns CDR1 MDHEN and CDR2 SYDVKM. CDR3 sequence: CASRRDGGELFF. CDR3 nucleotides: TGTGCCAGCAGGAGGGACGGCGGGGAGCTGTTTTTT.

The rearrangement links TRBV20-1 to TRBJ2-3; no clear D. The germline V gene has CDR1 DFQATT and CDR2 SNEGSKA (reference sequence). This CDR3 spans 13 amino acids. Trimming took off 3 bases at V and 2 bases at J, with 9 bases between the two ends. The CDR3 loop reads CSARREYTDTQYF. CDR3 sequence (DNA): TGCAGTGCTAGGCGTGAGTACACAGATACGCAGTATTTT.

This clonotype was detected ten times or more. The V and J genes are TRBV5-1 and TRBJ1-2; D is ambiguous. The CDR3 has 12 residues. Germline-derived CDR1 and CDR2 are SGHRS and YFSETQ. With 0 bases removed from V and 8 bases from J, the gap between germline ends came to 8 bases. CDR3 sequence reads: CASSLGNEGYTF. The CDR3 DNA follows: TGCGCCAGCAGCTTGGGAAACGAGGGCTACACCTTC.

To note about this clonotype: With a much larger clone just one base away, this may be a read error. This sequence joins TRBV6-2 or TRBV6-3 and TRBJ2-7; 7 positions agree with TRBD1. The CDR3 has 14 amino acids. Germline-derived CDR1 and CDR2 are MNHEY and SVGEGT. This CDR3 reads CASGYTQGIYEQYF. The CDR3 coding sequence is TGTGCCAGCGGTTACACACAGGGGATCTACGAGCAGTACTTC.

This clonotype has more than one count but fewer than ten. V gene TRBV29-1 combines with J gene TRBJ1-5; 10 nucleotides line up with TRBD1. The J segment lost 3 bases and the V segment lost 7 bases, leaving 3 bases of the junction unmatched. The germline V gene has CDR1 SQVTM and CDR2 ANQGSEA. The CDR3 is 13 residues long. CDR3 in amino acids: CSAGTGVNQPQHF. The CDR3 region has the DNA TGCAGCGCCGGGACAGGGGTCAATCAGCCCCAGCATTTT.

This clonotype was seen repeatedly, ten times or more. The J gene is TRBJ2-5, the V gene TRBV28, with 9 positions matching TRBD2. CDR1 and CDR2 (germline): MDHEN, SYDVKM. Trimming took 4 bases from V and 3 from J; bases not matched to a gene: 12. The length of the CDR3 is 17 residues. The CDR3 sequence: CASSSVGSSGTKETQYF. The CDR3 bases are TGTGCCAGCAGTTCGGTGGGCTCTAGCGGGACAAAAGAGACCCAGTACTTC. Full variable domain (rest looked up from reference TRBV28 and TRBJ2-5): DVKVTQSSRYLVKRTGEKVFLECVQDMDHENMFWYRQDPGLGLRLIYFSYDVKMKEKGDIPEGYSVSREKKERFSLILESASTNQTSMYLCASSSVGSSGTKETQYFGPGTRLLVL.

This clonotype was seen a handful of times. The V and J genes are TRBV7-2 and TRBJ2-2, with 7 nucleotides matching TRBD1. V lost 4 bases, J lost 5 bases, and 10 bases stayed unmatched. CDR3 size: 16 residues. Germline CDR1 and CDR2: SGHTA and FQGNSA. This CDR3 is CASSSQGGWSTGELFF. CDR3 in DNA: TGTGCCAGCAGCTCACAAGGGGGCTGGTCGACCGGGGAGCTGTTTTTT. Complete variable domain (other parts from reference TRBV7-2 and TRBJ2-2): GAGVSQSPSNKVTEKGKDVELRCDPISGHTALYWYRQSLGQGLEFLIYFQGNSAPDKSGLPSDRFSAERTGGSVSTLTIQRTQQEDSAVYLCASSSQGGWSTGELFFGEGSRLTVL.

This clonotype was recorded at least ten times. CDR3 sequence: CASSYAQKDYEQYF. The CDR3, as DNA: TGTGCCAGCAGTTACGCCCAGAAGGACTACGAGCAGTACTTC. The chain uses TRBV6-5 and TRBJ2-7, with D hard to call. The germline gives CDR1 MNHEY, CDR2 SVGAGI. CDR3 length equals 14 residues. The V end lost 2 bases, the J end lost 3 bases, and 11 bases lay between the germline ends.

In this sample, this clonotype turned up many times. This chain links TRBV20-1 with TRBJ2-7; D call uncertain. This CDR3 comprises 13 residues. The V end lost 6 bases, the J end lost 1 base, and 13 bases lay between the germline ends. CDR1 and CDR2 from the germline V gene are DFQATT and SNEGSKA (reference sequence). The CDR3 bases are TGCAGTGCCCAACGACGCGGATCCTACGAGCAGTACTTC. Its protein product is CSAQRRGSYEQYF.

V gene TRBV12-5 combines with J gene TRBJ2-7, with no clear D. This CDR3 spans 14 amino acids. Trimming took 0 bases from V and 2 from J, leaving 8 bases between them. Per germline, CDR1 LGHNT and CDR2 FRNRAP. The CDR3 bases are TGTGCTAGTGGTTTGGTCGCGGATCCCTACGAGCAGTACTTC. Protein: CASGLVADPYEQYF.

This clonotype was seen just once. The chain links TRBV4-1 to TRBJ1-4; tentative D call: TRBD1 (5 bases). The ends were cut back, 4 bases at V and 10 bases at J, with 13 bases in the middle. The CDR3 has 13 residues. The V gene's germline CDR1 is MGHRA and CDR2 YSYEKL. The CDR3 DNA sequence: TGCGCCAGCAGCCCGGCAGGGATGGGAAAACTGTTTTTT. Translation: CASSPAGMGKLFF.

In its sample, this clonotype was seen many times. V is TRBV12-5 and J is TRBJ1-1; no firm D call. The germline V gene has CDR1 LGHNT and CDR2 FRNRAP. There are 13 residues in the CDR3. Trimming left V 2 bases short and J 5 bases short, with 9 bases between. This CDR3 reads CASGLSVVTEAFF. DNA of the CDR3: TGTGCTAGTGGTTTGTCAGTAGTGACTGAAGCTTTCTTT.

This clonotype showed up many times. The CDR3: CASSQTSGQTDTQYF. For the CDR3, the DNA is TGTGCCAGCAGCCAAACTAGCGGACAGACAGATACGCAGTATTTT. The chain carries TRBV3-1 and TRBJ2-3; the match to TRBD2 covers 8 bases. In germline, CDR1 is LGHDT, CDR2 YNNKEL (reference sequence). The trim removed 2 bases at V and 3 bases at J, leaving 4 bases unmatched. The CDR3 covers 15 residues.

This clonotype was counted many times. This chain links TRBV7-2 with TRBJ2-5, with no clear D. Germline V gene data show CDR1 as SGHTA and CDR2 as FQGNSA. V was trimmed by 0 bases and J by 2 bases, leaving 4 bases between them. The CDR3 is 13 residues long. CDR3 sequence (DNA): TGTGCCAGCAGCTTAGCCAGACAAGAGACCCAGTACTTC. This codes for CASSLARQETQYF.

In its sample, this clonotype was seen many times. The chain couples TRBV3-1 to TRBJ1-1, with D tentatively TRBD1 (5 bases). V dropped 6 bases and J dropped 4 bases, with 12 bases sitting between them. The CDR3 sequence is 13 residues long. CDR1 is LGHDT, CDR2 YNNKEL, per germline (reference sequence). Written as DNA, the CDR3 is TGTGCCAGCAGTGGATGGGGCGGCACTGAAGCTTTCTTT. The encoded protein is CASSGWGGTEAFF.

This rearrangement joins TRBV2 to TRBJ1-6, with 9 bases identical to TRBD1. The CDR3 is made up of 15 amino acids. J lost 5 bases, V lost 7 bases, and 6 bases had no gene match. In germline, CDR1 is SNHLY, CDR2 FYNNEI. DNA of the CDR3: TGTGCCAGCAAGACACAGGGGGCCGATAATTCACCCCTCCACTTT. This sequence encodes CASKTQGADNSPLHF.

This clonotype was seen at least ten times. The chain carries TRBV12-3 or TRBV12-4 and TRBJ2-7; possibly TRBD2 for D (6 bases). Trimming cost V 3 bases and J 0 bases, with 12 bases left between them. The CDR3 runs 15 residues. DNA for the CDR3: TGTGCCAGCAGTTTCGGGGGTTCGAGCTCCTACGAGCAGTACTTC. It is translated as CASSFGGSSSYEQYF.

The table lists this clonotype with many counts. The chain combines TRBV3-1 with TRBJ1-2; D uncertain. The CDR3 loop spans 14 amino acids. V lost 1 base to trimming and J lost 5 bases, with 11 bases between them. The germline V gene has CDR1 LGHDT and CDR2 YNNKEL (reference sequence). The DNA of the CDR3 is TGTGCCAGCAGCCAAGGCGTACGGCCTTATGGCTACACCTTC. Its protein product is CASSQGVRPYGYTF. Combining the CDR3 with reference TRBV3-1 and TRBJ1-2 gives the whole variable domain DTAVSQTPKYLVTQMGNDKSIKCEQNLGHDTMYWYKQDSKKFLKIMFSYNNKELIINETVPNRFSPKSPDKAHLNLHINSLELGDSAVYFCASSQGVRPYGYTFGSGTRLTVV.

This clonotype was counted between two and nine times. This chain uses TRBV3-1 with TRBJ2-1; unclear D gene. Trimming took 0 bases from V and 0 from J, leaving 9 bases between them. This CDR3 spans 16 amino acids. Germline CDR1 and CDR2: LGHDT and YNNKEL (reference sequence). This CDR3 is CASSQDLRSSYNEQFF. CDR3 in DNA: TGTGCCAGCAGCCAAGATCTCAGAAGCTCCTACAATGAGCAGTTCTTC.